These 8 T cell receptor beta chains were sequenced from one sample in a study of Ad26.COV2.S vaccination and SARS-CoV-2 variants. Sequenced by immunoSEQ multiplex PCR; TCRdb stores in-frame clones only, minus some. The profile shows about 350,000 clones, approximately 90% of them singletons. The treatment here: 15 to 20 received Ad26.COV2.S at low or high dose, single or two shots; 5 received placebo; per-sample allocation not given. Each sample was drawn 63 days after the first injection (of vaccine or placebo). The sequenced sample was peripheral blood, obtained in a trial of Ad26.COV2.S vaccine versus placebo. The receptors originated from a person aged 18-65 years who received the Ad26.COV2.S COVID-19 vaccine or a placebo.

The genes are TRBV12-3 or TRBV12-4 and TRBJ2-7; D is unresolved. Deletions cut 6 bases from V and 6 bases from J, with 15 bases between. CDR3 length equals 13 residues. The CDR3 DNA reads as TGTGCCAGCAGCTTACTCAATTCCCCCGAGCAGTACTTC. It encodes CASSLLNSPEQYF.

The chain recombines TRBV19 with TRBJ2-2; 9 bases are shared with TRBD2. Losses at the gene ends were 1 base for V and 6 bases for J; bases not matched to a gene: 3. The germline V gene has CDR1 LNHDA and CDR2 SQIVND (reference sequence). This CDR3 contains 15 residues. This chain's CDR3 is CASSIASGTAGELFF. The CDR3 DNA is TGTGCCAGTAGTATAGCTAGCGGGACCGCCGGGGAGCTGTTTTTT.

The rearrangement links TRBV9 to TRBJ2-2; possible D gene TRBD1, 7 bases. CDR1 and CDR2 (germline): SGDLS, YYNGEE. The CDR3 sequence is 16 residues long. Deletions cut 3 bases from V and 7 bases from J, with 19 bases between. The CDR3 nucleotides are TGTGCCAGCAGCGCAGGAGGGGGCGGGTTGATCGGGGAGCTGTTTTTT. As protein: CASSAGGGGLIGELFF.

This clone has just one count. This chain connects TRBV28 to TRBJ2-3; TRBD2 agrees at 14 bases. CDR3 length: 18 residues. Germline values: CDR1 MDHEN, CDR2 SYDVKM. V was pared by 5 bases and J by 7 bases, with 14 bases of the junction left unmatched. CDR3 nucleotide sequence: TGTGCCAGCAGTACCACGACTAGCGGGAGGGCCAACTTATATACGCAGTATTTT. This encodes CASSTTTSGRANLYTQYF.

The chain combines TRBV4-2 with TRBJ2-1, with D unclear. The V end was cut by 0 bases, the J end by 7 bases, with 4 bases between. The CDR3 extends over 12 amino acids. In germline, CDR1 is LGHNA, CDR2 YNFKEQ. The CDR3 region has the DNA TGTGCCAGCAGCCAAGATCGTAATGAGCAGTTCTTC. Amino acid sequence: CASSQDRNEQFF.

The chain links TRBV7-9 to TRBJ1-5, with D unclear. Looked up from germline, CDR1 is SEHNR and CDR2 is FQNEAQ (reference sequence). The CDR3 length is 13 residues. V was trimmed by 5 bases and J by 9 bases, leaving 14 bases between them. In DNA form, the CDR3 reads TGTGCCAGCAGCCCTCGGAGGGATGGGCCCCAGCATTTT. Amino acids: CASSPRRDGPQHF.

The V gene is TRBV3-1 (or the pseudogene TRBV3-2), the J gene TRBJ1-1; the match to TRBD1 covers 7 bases. The ends lost 4 bases at V and 3 bases at J; junction bases unmatched: 2. The CDR3 spans 13 residues. The germline V gene has CDR1 LGHDT and CDR2 YNNKEL (reference sequence). CDR3 in amino acids: CASSPGTDTEAFF. The DNA for the CDR3 is TGTGCCAGCAGCCCCGGGACAGACACTGAAGCTTTCTTT.

This clone was counted a single time. This sequence joins TRBV15 and TRBJ1-5; D gene unclear. This CDR3 is 15 amino acids long. Trimming stripped 0 bases from V and 2 bases from J, with 8 bases between. Per the germline V gene, CDR1 is LNHNV and CDR2 is YYDKDF (reference sequence). The CDR3: CATSRERRGNQPQHF. The DNA of the CDR3 is TGTGCCACCAGCAGAGAAAGAAGGGGCAATCAGCCCCAGCATTTT.